The next 13 T cell receptor beta chains were all read from a single sample in a study of tumor and adjacent non-tumor tissue in lung cancer. The template was RNA from unsorted bulk tissue. This non-tumor lung sample came from over 3 cm beyond the tumor edge. TCRbeta libraries were built with three rounds of nested PCR, modified from ARM-PCR. TCRdb itself ran the multiplex PCR reads through MiXCR, one entry per CDR3 protein. The sample has over 100,000 distinct CDR3 sequences; roughly two thirds are singletons. The sequenced sample was distant non-tumor lung tissue. The receptors were gathered from a man between 60 and 75 years old with non-small cell lung cancer.

In this sample, this clonotype turned up once. One end of the junction varies from germline; a read error may be responsible. The genes are TRBV24-1 and TRBJ2-1, with 7 bases matching TRBD1. This CDR3 has 14 residues. Germline CDR1 and CDR2: KGHDR and SFDVKD. The CDR3: CATIDVGQYNEQFF. CDR3 nucleotides: TGTGCCACCATTGATGTGGGACAGTACAATGAGCAGTTCTTC.

This clonotype was counted between two and nine times. It may be a read error: a sequence one base away is much more abundant. The J gene is TRBJ2-1, the V gene TRBV5-1, with 11 bases matching TRBD2. The CDR3 length is 15 residues. Germline loops: CDR1 SGHRS, CDR2 YFSETQ. CDR3 residues: CASSATSGSYDEQFF. CDR3 coding DNA: TGCGCCAGCAGTGCAACTAGCGGGAGCTACGATGAGCAGTTCTTC.

J is TRBJ2-5 and V is TRBV6-1; no firm D call. Per the germline V gene, CDR1 is MNHNS and CDR2 is SASEGT. Trimming took 11 bases from V and 4 from J, leaving 26 bases between them. CDR3 length: 16 residues. The CDR3 protein is CAASLGGVGVLETQYF. The CDR3 bases are TGTGCCGCTAGTTTAGGTGGAGTTGGGGTTTTAGAGACCCAGTACTTC.

This sequence joins TRBV12-5 and TRBJ2-1, with D unresolved. Trimming took off 8 bases at V and 12 bases at J, with 20 bases between the two ends. In germline, CDR1 is LGHNT, CDR2 FRNRAP. The CDR3 length is 13 residues. CDR3 DNA: TGTGCTAGTTGCCTTGACCGGGCGATCGGGCAGTTCTTC. It codes for CASCLDRAIGQFF.

As for this clonotype: Germline and junction disagree at one end, which may indicate a read error. The rearrangement links TRBV29-1 to TRBJ2-1; perhaps TRBD1 as D (5 bases). CDR3 size: 13 residues. Germline V CDR1 and CDR2: SQVTM, ANQGSEA. CDR3 protein: CCVFCQGNNEQFF. The CDR3 nucleotides are TGCTGCGTTTTTTGTCAGGGAAACAATGAGCAGTTCTTC.

By share of the sample, this clonotype is medium-sized. The chain links TRBV11-2 to TRBJ2-2; D not certain. Looked up from germline, CDR1 is SGHAT and CDR2 is FQNNGV. The CDR3 runs 15 residues. V was trimmed by 5 bases and J by 0 bases, leaving 10 bases between them. The CDR3 loop is CASSQWRTNTGELFF. CDR3 nucleotides: TGTGCCAGCAGCCAATGGCGGACGAACACCGGGGAGCTGTTTTTT.

Of note for this clonotype: This may be a read error: a much more frequent sequence differs by one nucleotide. This sequence joins TRBV7-9 and TRBJ2-7, with TRBD1 matching over 10 bases. CDR3 length: 15 amino acids. CDR1 and CDR2 (germline): SEHNR, FQNEAQ (reference sequence). Trimming took 1 base from V and 6 from J; bases not matched to a gene: 6. The DNA for the CDR3 is TGTGCCAGCAGCTTAGTCGGGACAGGGGCGGGCGAGCAGTACTTC. Its translation: CASSLVGTGAGEQYF.

Concerning this clonotype: This CDR3 fails to terminate in the conserved phenylalanine or tryptophan, so it likely reflects a read error. The DNA is omitted, as the CDR3 cannot be located on it reliably, and the CDR3 follows TCRdb's listing. V usage is TRBV4-3 and J usage is TRBJ2-1. Germline values: CDR1 LGHNA, CDR2 YSLEER. With termini counted, the CDR3 has 12 amino acids. The CDR3 is CASSSDYNEKFL.

In regard to this clonotype: A read error is likely, as this CDR3 ends without the conserved phenylalanine or tryptophan. The chain couples TRBV5-4 to TRBJ2-5; D is unclear. This CDR3 has 13 residues. V was cut by 0 bases and J by 0 bases, with 3 bases left in between. Germline loops: CDR1 SGHNT, CDR2 YYREEE (reference sequence). CDR3 sequence (DNA): TGTGCCAGCAGCTTGGGGGACCAAGAGACCCAGTACCTT. Translated, it gives CASSLGDQETQYL.

As to this clonotype: This is likely a read error, given that the CDR3 carries no conserved phenylalanine or tryptophan at its end. No DNA is shown, since the ends of the CDR3 on it are uncertain; the CDR3 is the one TCRdb lists. The V gene is TRBV6-2 or TRBV6-3, the J gene TRBJ1-2. Germline values: CDR1 MNHEY, CDR2 SVGEGT. The CDR3 comprises 12 residues, both ends counted. The CDR3 region is CASSSEGRGYAL.

As regards this clonotype: Here the CDR3 omits its conserved ending phenylalanine or tryptophan, so a read error is the likely source. The chain recombines TRBV11-1 with TRBJ1-1, with TRBD1 as a possible D gene (5 bases). The germline gives CDR1 SGHAT, CDR2 FQDESV (reference sequence). Trimming took 0 bases from V and 11 from J, leaving 16 bases between them. The CDR3 is 14 amino acids. This CDR3 reads CASSLAGEKSGAFS. CDR3 in DNA: TGTGCCAGCAGCTTAGCAGGGGAAAAATCTGGGGCTTTCTCT.

A few counts support this clonotype. A much larger clone sits a single nucleotide away, making a read error possible. The rearrangement uses TRBV6-5 and TRBJ1-4; no firm D call. Germline V gene sequence: CDR1 MNHEY, CDR2 SVGAGI. The CDR3 is 11 amino acids. CDR3 in amino acids: CVSSYGEKLFF. Written as DNA, the CDR3 is TGTGTCAGCAGTTATGGTGAAAAACTGTTTTTT.

The chain is built from TRBV12-3 or TRBV12-4 and TRBJ2-2; maybe TRBD1 (6 bases). Between the trimmed V and J ends, which lost 2 bases and 8 bases, there was a span of 12 bases. The CDR3 runs to 14 residues. The CDR3 loop reads CASSLTGPTGELFF. Here the CDR3 DNA reads TGTGCCAGCAGTTTAACAGGGCCAACTGGGGAGCTGTTTTTT.